This T cell receptor beta chain appears in the sequencing data of a study of T cell repertoires in cytomegalovirus infection. At the level of the study: CMV epitopes, recently identified HLA-C-restricted and well-studied HLA-B-restricted, were used. A matching HLA type, together with CMV infection, was signaled by public TCR beta signatures.

TCRdb analysed the reads with MiXCR anew, one entry per CDR3 protein. The table records about 890,000 distinct CDR3 sequences, about 33% of them present only once. Concerning this clonotype: No antigen is known for it.

General study points: Cumulated frequencies of public TCR beta families served to identify carriers of CMV plus the relevant HLA. CMV-specific HLA-C-restricted TCR beta clonotypes dominated the ex vivo response.

The trim removed 2 bases at V and 1 base at J, leaving 1 base unmatched. This CDR3 is 14 amino acids long. The V gene's germline CDR1 is KGHSH and CDR2 LQKENI. This sample comprised cultured CD8+ T cells from PBMCs, obtained from culture after CMV antigen stimulation. The source of this sequence is a human donor in good health (CMV status not recorded). Some clones in this sample may be carry-over from other donors' samples. The chain links TRBV18 to TRBJ2-7; 8 positions match TRBD1. Here the CDR3 reads CASSPWDRSYEQYF. In DNA form, the CDR3 reads TGTGCCAGCTCACCATGGGACAGGTCCTACGAGCAGTACTTC. The full variable domain, with the rest looked up from reference TRBV18 and TRBJ2-7, is NAGVMQNPRHLVRRRGQEARLRCSPMKGHSHVYWYRQLPEEGLKFMVYLQKENIIDESGMPKERFSAEFPKEGPSILRIQQVVRGDSAAYFCASSPWDRSYEQYFGPGTRLTVT.